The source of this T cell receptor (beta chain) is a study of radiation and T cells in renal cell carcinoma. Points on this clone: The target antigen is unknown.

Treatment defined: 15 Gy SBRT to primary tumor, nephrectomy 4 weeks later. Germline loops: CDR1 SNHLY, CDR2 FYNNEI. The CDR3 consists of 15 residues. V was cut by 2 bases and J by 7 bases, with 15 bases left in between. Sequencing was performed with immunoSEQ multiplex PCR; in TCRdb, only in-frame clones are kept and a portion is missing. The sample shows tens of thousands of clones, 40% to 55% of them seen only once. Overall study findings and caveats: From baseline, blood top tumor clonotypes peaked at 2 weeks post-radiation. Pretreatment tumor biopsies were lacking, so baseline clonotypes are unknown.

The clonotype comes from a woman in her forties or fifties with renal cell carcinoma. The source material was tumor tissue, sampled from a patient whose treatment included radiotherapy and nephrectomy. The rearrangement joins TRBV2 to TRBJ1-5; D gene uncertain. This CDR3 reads CASSEIWGTGQPQHF. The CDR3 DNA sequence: TGTGCCAGCAGTGAAATCTGGGGAACGGGACAGCCCCAGCATTTT.